This TCR beta chain came from a study of CD8 T cells in Susac syndrome (dated by TCRdb to 2018 to 2020). Looking at the study overall: Of the Susac syndrome patients who were sequenced, roughly 6 had clinically active disease and eight were in clinical remission. At the time of blood withdrawal, Susac syndrome patients were either therapy-naive, taking corticosteroids (with some also receiving IVIg), or on IVIg alone. Repertoire sequencing was used to test whether CD8+ T cell activation and differentiation in Susac syndrome was antigen driven.

Concerning this clonotype itself: The clone's antigen remains unknown. No base qualities exist here, and no much larger clone lies one base off it.

What the authors observed across the whole study: The study acknowledged that relatively few individuals were included in the TCR sequencing and HLA analysis. In patients with Susac syndrome, the CD4+ T cell repertoire showed no detectable clonal expansion.

Peripheral blood CD8+ and CD4+ T cells from healthy donors, Susac syndrome patients and multiple sclerosis patients were profiled by high-throughput TCR beta sequencing. Recently defined diagnostic criteria for definite or probable disease were met by the Susac syndrome patients. Bulk CD8+ and CD4+ T cells were purified magnetically by negative isolation, whereas CD8+ TEMRA cells were enriched by FACS. Blood was collected in EDTA tubes and processed within 24 hours, with PBMCs isolated through density gradient centrifugation. PBMCs intended for TCR sequencing were cryopreserved in liquid nitrogen and thawed later in a water bath at 37 degrees C. The sorted or isolated CD4+, CD8+ and CD8+ TEMRA cells reached a purity of at least 90%. Spanning cysteine to phenylalanine, the CDR3 consists of 13 amino acids. The sequence is cut down to CDR3 DNA, 39 bases in frame from base 1. CDR1 is given as SGHAT and CDR2 as FQNNGV, both from the germline V gene. V is pared back by 6 bases and J by 11 bases, with 19 bases lying between the germline termini.

RNA was extracted with the RNeasy kit and roughly 0.5 to 1 ug was reverse transcribed using random hexamers. The immunoSEQ multiplex PCR assay, covering 54 Vbeta and 13 Jbeta segments, was used to amplify TCR beta CDR3 regions. To correct PCR amplification bias, a synthetic template baseline was used for both primer optimization and computational correction. The paper's processing steps were these. Reads were annotated to V, D and J genes per IMGT and analyzed with immunoSEQ Analyzer, keeping only productive sequences. Clonality was computed as one minus Shannon entropy normalized by log2 of the number of productive unique sequences. For each patient and control, public and private clones were evaluated among the 100 most prevalent clones. A clone was defined as Susac-specific if it was absent from the healthy and MS cohorts, from 950 to 1,300 published viral clones and from other ImmuneACCESS disease sequences. TCRdb cleaned the public reads at Q25 with fastp, built clones with MiXCR and kept in-frame beta chains. When rows share a CDR3 protein, they turn into one entry using the most common DNA and genes. None of the V and J calls come from the authors' own analysis; TCRdb made them. For this sample the table gives 140,000 or so distinct CDR3 sequences, of which around 95% were detected only once. The top ten clonotypes cover about 0.08% of the sample.

This chain joins TRBV11-2 to TRBJ1-1; the D gene assignment is ambiguous. This receptor was obtained from a human donor with Susac syndrome. The sequenced material came from CD4+ T cells from PBMCs. The bases read TGTGCCAGCAGTTTTGCGGGCCAGGCGGTGGCTTTCTTT. It codes for CASSFAGQAVAFF.